One sample yielded the 30 T cell receptor beta chains listed below, sequenced in a study of T cell responses to AZD1222 COVID-19 vaccine. Profiling relied on immunoSEQ multiplex PCR, and the TCRdb table lists in-frame clones only, not all of them. The sample carries tens of thousands of clones, almost 90% recorded once. Sequenced material: peripheral blood, taken 28 days after the second AZD1222 dose. The receptors were gathered from an adult who received the AZD1222 COVID-19 vaccine.

This chain joins TRBV12-3 or TRBV12-4 and TRBJ1-2; the D is unclear. The CDR3 spans 12 residues. V was shortened by 0 bases and J by 7 bases, with 6 bases between the two germline ends. This CDR3 reads CASSLALSGYTF. In DNA form, the CDR3 reads TGTGCCAGCAGTTTAGCGTTAAGTGGCTACACCTTC.

The chain is built from TRBV9 and TRBJ2-2, with 8 bases matching TRBD2. The CDR3 is 15 amino acids. After removal of 2 bases from V and 5 bases from J, the junction contained 5 bases not matched to a gene. In germline, CDR1 is SGDLS, CDR2 YYNGEE. The CDR3 spells CASSVLAGGTGELFF. The CDR3 coding sequence is TGTGCCAGCAGCGTGCTAGCGGGTGGTACCGGGGAGCTGTTTTTT.

The gene calls are TRBV19 and TRBJ1-4; D perhaps matches TRBD1 (5 bases). CDR1 is LNHDA, CDR2 SQIVND, per germline (reference sequence). V was shortened by 1 base and J by 10 bases, with 16 bases between the two germline ends. The CDR3 consists of 15 residues. The CDR3 DNA sequence: TGTGCCAGTAGTATAGCGGGCCAGGGTGTTCGAAAACTGTTTTTT. It encodes CASSIAGQGVRKLFF. The whole variable domain, remainder taken from reference TRBV19 and TRBJ1-4, is DGGITQSPKYLFRKEGQNVTLSCEQNLNHDAMYWYRQDPGQGLRLIYYSQIVNDFQKGDIAEGYSVSREKKESFPLTVTSAQKNPTAFYLCASSIAGQGVRKLFFGSGTQLSVL.

The V and J genes are TRBV12-3 or TRBV12-4 and TRBJ1-2; perhaps TRBD1 as D (5 bases). This CDR3 has 13 amino acids. V was cut by 3 bases and J by 3 bases, with 8 bases left in between. The CDR3 sequence is CASSFMTDYGYTF. CDR3 nucleotides: TGTGCCAGCAGTTTCATGACAGACTATGGCTACACCTTC.

The rearrangement uses TRBV7-2 and TRBJ1-6, with a tentative D call TRBD1 (5 bases). V lost 5 bases to trimming and J lost 14 bases, with 19 bases between them. Germline V gene lookup returns CDR1 SGHTA and CDR2 FQGNSA. The CDR3 extends over 14 amino acids. The DNA for the CDR3 is TGTGCCAGCAGCGCCTGGGACGAACTTTTGACCCTCCACTTT. Translation gives CASSAWDELLTLHF.

The chain joins TRBV3-1 (or the pseudogene TRBV3-2) to TRBJ1-4; the D gene is possibly TRBD1 (5 bases). This CDR3 spans 13 amino acids. V was trimmed by 7 bases and J by 8 bases, leaving 14 bases between them. In germline, CDR1 is LGHDT, CDR2 YNNKEL (reference sequence). Here the CDR3 reads CASTRQGTEKLFF. CDR3 sequence (DNA): TGTGCCAGCACCCGGCAGGGAACCGAAAAACTGTTTTTT.

V usage is TRBV24-1 and J usage is TRBJ2-5, with 7 bases that match TRBD1. The CDR3 is 13 residues long. The J segment lost 5 bases and the V segment lost 4 bases, leaving 3 bases of the junction unmatched. The germline gives CDR1 KGHDR, CDR2 SFDVKD. The CDR3 is CATSERGRETQYF. The CDR3 DNA follows: TGTGCCACCAGTGAAAGGGGGCGGGAGACCCAGTACTTC.

This clone showed up just once. V usage is TRBV11-2 and J usage is TRBJ2-1; possibly TRBD2 for D (5 bases). The germline gives CDR1 SGHAT, CDR2 FQNNGV. The CDR3 runs to 14 residues. The V end lost 5 bases, the J end lost 9 bases, and 17 bases lay between the germline ends. The CDR3 DNA is TGTGCCAGCAGCGCCGGGGTCCTAGAAGGTGAGCAGTTCTTC. It yields the protein CASSAGVLEGEQFF.

The chain employs TRBV5-1 and TRBJ2-3; TRBD1 agrees at 8 bases. There are 15 residues in the CDR3. V shed 2 bases, J shed 1 base, and the junction held 3 bases outside the gene matches. Germline V gene lookup returns CDR1 SGHRS and CDR2 YFSETQ. The CDR3 protein is CASSFQGAGTDTQYF. The CDR3, as DNA: TGCGCCAGCAGCTTCCAGGGGGCCGGCACAGATACGCAGTATTTT.

The V gene is TRBV6-5, the J gene TRBJ2-1; D may be TRBD2 (6 bases). CDR1 and CDR2 from the germline V gene are MNHEY and SVGAGI. V was clipped by 6 bases and J by 7 bases, with 16 bases between them. The CDR3 covers 14 residues. CDR3 in amino acids: CASRWGELANEQFF. The CDR3 nucleotides are TGTGCCAGCAGATGGGGGGAACTAGCTAATGAGCAGTTCTTC.

The rearrangement links TRBV6-2 or TRBV6-3 to TRBJ2-7, with D maybe TRBD2 (7 bases). The V gene's germline CDR1 is MNHEY and CDR2 SVGEGT. Deletions cut 5 bases from V and 0 bases from J, with 11 bases between. The CDR3 sequence is 14 residues long. CDR3 loop: CASSKGGNSYEQYF. The CDR3 coding sequence is TGTGCCAGCAGTAAGGGGGGGAACTCCTACGAGCAGTACTTC.

The chain joins TRBV28 to TRBJ2-7; tentatively, D is TRBD1 (6 bases). Germline lookup yields CDR1 MDHEN and CDR2 SYDVKM. The CDR3 is 14 amino acids. Trimming pared 5 bases from V and 0 bases from J, leaving 11 bases between. CDR3 DNA: TGTGCCAGCAGTAATCAGGGGTCCTCCTACGAGCAGTACTTC. Its translation is CASSNQGSSYEQYF.

The V gene is TRBV2, the J gene TRBJ1-2; D call uncertain. The V gene lost 5 bases and the J gene lost 13 bases, with 20 bases spanning the gap. Germline CDR1 reads SNHLY; CDR2 reads FYNNEI. CDR3 length: 13 amino acids. This CDR3 reads CASSLPATRRCTF. The DNA of the CDR3 is TGTGCCAGCAGTCTGCCGGCTACTCGGAGATGCACCTTC.

Here the CDR3 DNA reads TGTGCCAGCAGCTTGACCGGGACAGGGTATAATTCACCCCTCCACTTT. It yields the protein CASSLTGTGYNSPLHF. V is TRBV5-6 and J is TRBJ1-6; 9 bases match TRBD1. The trim removed 1 base at V and 4 bases at J, leaving 3 bases unmatched. Per the germline V gene, CDR1 is SGHDT and CDR2 is YYEEEE. The CDR3 consists of 16 residues.

The V and J genes are TRBV18 and TRBJ1-6; D is ambiguous. This CDR3 comprises 16 residues. Germline CDR1 and CDR2: KGHSH and LQKENI. The V end lost 3 bases, the J end lost 10 bases, and 19 bases lay between the germline ends. In DNA form, the CDR3 reads TGTGCCAGCTCACCTCAGTCGATTGTGCTGGGATCACCCCTCCACTTT. This gives the protein CASSPQSIVLGSPLHF.

The CDR3: CAWSVLAGHSPLHF. The CDR3 DNA follows: TGTGCCTGGAGTGTATTGGCAGGCCACTCACCCCTCCACTTT. This chain connects TRBV30 to TRBJ1-6; D gene unclear. The CDR3 is made up of 14 amino acids. V gave up 0 bases and J gave up 10 bases, with 13 bases separating them. The V gene's germline CDR1 is GTSNPN and CDR2 SVGIG (reference sequence).

The chain employs TRBV6-2 or TRBV6-3 and TRBJ1-5; no definite D call. The CDR3 spans 13 residues. V dropped 3 bases and J dropped 5 bases, with 8 bases sitting between them. Per the germline V gene, CDR1 is MNHEY and CDR2 is SVGEGT. The chain's CDR3 is CASSYWADQPQHF. The DNA of the CDR3 is TGTGCCAGCAGTTATTGGGCAGATCAGCCCCAGCATTTT.

This chain joins TRBV5-1 and TRBJ1-6; no firm D call. Trimming removed 0 bases from V and 8 bases from J, with 12 bases in between. The CDR3 covers 15 residues. Per the germline V gene, CDR1 is SGHRS and CDR2 is YFSETQ. The DNA for the CDR3 is TGCGCCAGCAGCTTGGCAGGAGGCACGTATTCACCCCTCCACTTT. It codes for CASSLAGGTYSPLHF.

V and J are TRBV19 and TRBJ2-2; perhaps TRBD2 as D (6 bases). Trimming cost V 8 bases and J 4 bases, with 17 bases left between them. Germline V CDR1 and CDR2: LNHDA, SQIVND (reference sequence). This CDR3 has 15 residues. This CDR3 reads CASHLSSEGTGELFF. The DNA of the CDR3 is TGTGCCAGTCATCTGTCTAGCGAGGGCACCGGGGAGCTGTTTTTT.

This clone was observed a single time. This sequence joins TRBV27 and TRBJ2-3; possibly TRBD1 for D (5 bases). CDR1 and CDR2 (germline): MNHEY, SMNVEV (reference sequence). CDR3 size: 16 residues. The ends were cut back, 6 bases at V and 0 bases at J, with 16 bases in the middle. CDR3 in amino acids: CASSPFDRRSTDTQYF. The CDR3 nucleotides read TGTGCCAGCAGCCCTTTTGACAGACGAAGCACAGATACGCAGTATTTT.

V is TRBV19 and J is TRBJ1-2, with D unresolved. CDR1 is LNHDA, CDR2 SQIVND, per germline (reference sequence). The CDR3 runs 12 residues. Deletions cut 5 bases from V and 8 bases from J, with 12 bases between. CDR3 sequence reads: CASSPTGWGYTF. CDR3 sequence (DNA): TGTGCCAGTAGTCCGACGGGGTGGGGCTACACCTTC.

The chain has TRBV6-1 and TRBJ1-5, with D unclear. The CDR3 is 13 residues long. V was trimmed by 2 bases and J by 6 bases, leaving 8 bases between them. Germline CDR1 and CDR2: MNHNS and SASEGT. The CDR3 region is CASSEITGQPQHF. CDR3 DNA: TGTGCCAGCAGTGAAATAACGGGTCAGCCCCAGCATTTT.

The chain recombines TRBV3-1 (or the pseudogene TRBV3-2) with TRBJ2-2; the D is unclear. The CDR3 is 15 amino acids. Germline assignment: CDR1 LGHDT and CDR2 YNNKEL (reference sequence). V was trimmed by 1 base and J by 7 bases, leaving 13 bases between them. Here the CDR3 DNA reads TGTGCCAGCAGCCAAGTTGGGATTGGGATCGGGGAGCTGTTTTTT. Translated: CASSQVGIGIGELFF.

The V and J genes are TRBV30 and TRBJ1-1; D is unresolved. The germline V gene encodes CDR1 GTSNPN and CDR2 SVGIG (reference sequence). This CDR3 comprises 12 residues. The germline V and J ends were trimmed by 7 bases and 3 bases, with 12 bases remaining between them. The DNA of the CDR3 is TGTGCCTCTACCGGGTCTTACACTGAAGCTTTCTTT. This gives the protein CASTGSYTEAFF.

The DNA for the CDR3 is TGTGCCAGCAGTTTAATCGGGCGGGAGACCCAGTACTTC. This encodes CASSLIGRETQYF. The genes are TRBV12-3 or TRBV12-4 and TRBJ2-5; D is uncertain. V lost 2 bases and J lost 5, with 9 bases in between. The CDR3 is 13 amino acids.

This rearrangement joins TRBV19 to TRBJ1-5; maybe TRBD1 (5 bases). V was shortened by 4 bases and J by 6 bases, with 10 bases between the two germline ends. Germline V gene lookup returns CDR1 LNHDA and CDR2 SQIVND (reference sequence). The CDR3 runs to 13 residues. The CDR3 here is CASSKGGVQPQHF. CDR3 nucleotide sequence: TGTGCCAGTAGTAAGGGAGGGGTTCAGCCCCAGCATTTT.

The CDR3 reads CASSPRGEGQTYEQYF. The CDR3 DNA reads TGTGCCAGCAGCCCCCGGGGTGAGGGACAGACCTACGAGCAGTACTTC. The chain carries TRBV7-9 and TRBJ2-7, with 7 bases identical to TRBD1. Trimming took 5 bases from V and 2 from J; bases not matched to a gene: 12. CDR1 and CDR2 (germline): SEHNR, FQNEAQ (reference sequence). CDR3 size: 16 residues.

This clone has more than one count but fewer than ten. This chain uses TRBV7-9 with TRBJ1-1, with 7 positions matching TRBD1. The CDR3 has 14 amino acids. The V gene end was trimmed by 4 bases and the J gene end by 4 bases; junction bases not matched to a gene: 6. In germline, CDR1 is SEHNR, CDR2 FQNEAQ (reference sequence). CDR3 bases: TGTGCCAGCAGCTCTCGACAGGGTGGCACTGAAGCTTTCTTT. Translated: CASSSRQGGTEAFF. The full variable domain, in which reference TRBV7-9 and TRBJ1-1 provide the parts outside the CDR3, is DTGVSQNPRHKITKRGQNVTFRCDPISEHNRLYWYRQTLGQGPEFLTYFQNEAQLEKSRLLSDRFSAERPKGSFSTLEIQRTEQGDSAMYLCASSSRQGGTEAFFGQGTRLTVV.

The rearrangement uses TRBV4-2 and TRBJ1-2; D is unclear. Germline V gene sequence: CDR1 LGHNA, CDR2 YNFKEQ. V lost 0 bases and J lost 9, with 17 bases in between. The CDR3 is 15 residues long. For the CDR3, the DNA is TGTGCCAGCAGCCAAGAGCCGGGTACCCCTCCTCGCTACACCTTC. It encodes CASSQEPGTPPRYTF.

V usage is TRBV5-5 and J usage is TRBJ2-1; 9 positions agree with TRBD1. Germline loops: CDR1 SGHKS, CDR2 YYEKEE (reference sequence). CDR3 length: 16 residues. The V and J ends lost 1 base and 7 bases, in that order; junction bases with no gene match: 9. The CDR3 coding sequence is TGTGCCAGCAGCTTGCCACCGGGACAGGGAGGAAATGAGCAGTTCTTC. Translated, it gives CASSLPPGQGGNEQFF.